This is a list of T cell receptor beta chains from one sample in a study of shared clonotypes between healthy human individuals. Here immunoSEQ multiplex PCR was the method, and the copy in TCRdb shows in-frame clones only, minus some. The data show about 2.4 million clones, more than 85% seen once. The sequenced sample consisted of naive CD4+ T cells from PBMCs. All receptors derive from a young man in good health. Some clones in this sample may be carry-over from other donors' samples. CDR3s include the opening cysteine and the closing phenylalanine or tryptophan. A D gene is named only where the DNA matches it firmly. Expanded clones get a size class; other rows say once, few or many, or leave the size out.

TRBJ1-5,-,TRBV15,-,TGTGCCACCAGCGGGGGGAACAATCAGCCCCAGCATTTT,CATSGGNNQPQHF
TRBJ2-1,-,TRBV4-2,-,TGTGCCAGCAGCCAACGAGAAAGTGGACCCTACAATGAGCAGTTCTTC,CASSQRESGPYNEQFF
TRBJ2-1,-,TRBV9,TRBD2,TGTGCCAGCAGCGCGAGAGCGGGAGGTGGAGATGAGCAGTTCTTC,CASSARAGGGDEQFF
TRBJ2-1,-,TRBV28,TRBD2,TGTGCCAGCAAACCGGGACTAGCGGGATACAATGAGCAGTTCTTC,CASKPGLAGYNEQFF
TRBJ1-1,-,TRBV30,-,TGTGCCTGGAGGGGGGGTGAGACCACTGAAGCTTTCTTT,CAWRGGETTEAFF
TRBJ2-1,-,TRBV29-1,TRBD2,TGCAGCGTAGCGGGAGGGCCCCATGAGCAGTTCTTC,CSVAGGPHEQFF
TRBJ1-2,few,TRBV29-1,-,TGCAGCGTTGAAGATTCATGGAATAAGGGCATCCCGTATGGCTACACCTTC,CSVEDSWNKGIPYGYTF
TRBJ1-2,-,TRBV20-1,-,TGCAGTATCGTTAACTATGGCTACACCTTC,CSIVNYGYTF
TRBJ2-3,-,TRBV2,TRBD1,TGTGCCAGCAGTTGGGACAGGAGCACAGATACGCAGTATTTT,CASSWDRSTDTQYF
TRBJ2-7,-,TRBV5-4,-,TGTGCCAGCAGTCGACTAGACGAAAAGCAGTACTTC,CASSRLDEKQYF
TRBJ1-1,-,TRBV4-2,TRBD1,TGTGCCAGCAGCCAAGGGGGACAGGACACTGAAGCTTTCTTT,CASSQGGQDTEAFF
TRBJ2-2,-,TRBV5-1,TRBD1,TGCGCCAGCCGGGGGACAGGGAACACCGGGGAGCTGTTTTTT,CASRGTGNTGELFF
TRBJ2-3,-,TRBV29-1,-,TGCAGCGTGGGGGGCGGGCTCACCACTGATACGCAGTATTTT,CSVGGGLTTDTQYF
TRBJ2-1,-,TRBV10-3,TRBD2,TGTGCCATCAGGAGCCCCCTAGCGGGAGGGGAGGGTGAGCAGTTCTTC,CAIRSPLAGGEGEQFF
TRBJ1-5,-,TRBV5-8,-,TGTGCCAGCAGCTTGCCCAGGGTTTTCGGTCAGCCCCAGCATTTT,CASSLPRVFGQPQHF
TRBJ2-3,-,TRBV7-8,-,TGTGCCAGCAGCTCCCCCGCCTTGCGGGCTGAAGATACGCAGTATTTT,CASSSPALRAEDTQYF
TRBJ2-5,-,TRBV4-1,-,TGCGCCAGCAGCCAAGAAAGGGGACGGGAGACCCAGTACTTC,CASSQERGRETQYF
TRBJ2-3,-,TRBV7-9,-,TGTGCCAGCAGCTTAGAGTTAACGGCCACAGATACGCAGTATTTT,CASSLELTATDTQYF
TRBJ1-5,-,TRBV28,-,TGTGCCAGCACGGTCTTAAATCAGCCCCAGCATTTT,CASTVLNQPQHF
TRBJ1-1,-,TRBV7-9,-,TGTGCCAGCAGCCCGCAAGCTAACACTGAAGCTTTCTTT,CASSPQANTEAFF
TRBJ2-5,-,TRBV7-3,TRBD1,TGTGCCAGCAGCTTCTCCGGGACAGGGGCAGAGACCCAGTACTTC,CASSFSGTGAETQYF
TRBJ1-4,-,TRBV27,TRBD1,TGTGCCAGCACCATGTCCGGGACAGGGGGTGAAAAACTGTTTTTT,CASTMSGTGGEKLFF
TRBJ1-3,-,TRBV25-1,-,TGTGCCAGCAGTCCACAGGGTTCTGGAAACACCATATATTTT,CASSPQGSGNTIYF
TRBJ2-7,-,TRBV6-1,-,TGTGCCAGCAGTGCCTACCGGGACTTCACCTACGAGCAGTACTTC,CASSAYRDFTYEQYF
TRBJ2-5,-,TRBV28,TRBD2,TGTGCCAGCACGGGGGGGCAAGAGACCCAGTACTTC,CASTGGQETQYF
TRBJ1-4,-,TRBV14,-,TGTGCCAGCAGCCAAGTTTCCGGGACATTTGAAAAACTGTTTTTT,CASSQVSGTFEKLFF
TRBJ1-5,-,TRBV18,TRBD1,TGTGCCAGCGGGACAGACATCAATCAGCCCCAGCATTTT,CASGTDINQPQHF
TRBJ1-4,-,TRBV25-1,TRBD1,TGTGCCAGCAGTGACGGACAGGGCACTAATGAAAAACTGTTTTTT,CASSDGQGTNEKLFF
TRBJ2-3,-,TRBV9,-,TGTGCCAGCAGCGAGGGGGTGGCAGATACGCAGTATTTT,CASSEGVADTQYF
TRBJ2-5,-,TRBV6-5,TRBD1,TGTGCCAGCAGGCAGGGGGCTGAAGAGACCCAGTACTTC,CASRQGAEETQYF
TRBJ2-3,-,TRBV7-2,TRBD2,TGTGCCAGCAGCCCACCCCTAGGGCGGGAGGAGGCAGATACGCAGTATTTT,CASSPPLGREEADTQYF
TRBJ1-2,-,TRBV19,-,TGTGCCAGTACCTCATTTTCCGGGCCGACTAACTATGGCTACACCTTC,CASTSFSGPTNYGYTF
TRBJ2-1,-,TRBV11-2,TRBD2,TGTGCCAGCAGCTTAAAACCCCCCACGCTAGCGGGAGTGAATGAGCAGTTCTTC,CASSLKPPTLAGVNEQFF
TRBJ2-5,once,TRBV2,-,TGTGCCAGCAGCCAACAGGGCGCGGGGGAAGAGACCCAGTACTTC,CASSQQGAGEETQYF
TRBJ1-5,-,TRBV19,-,TGTGCCAGTAGTATAACCAGTTCCTTCCTGCATTTT,CASSITSSFLHF
TRBJ2-3,-,TRBV28,-,TGTGCCAGCAGTTTAGGAGTTATGACTGGCACAGATACGCAGTATTTT,CASSLGVMTGTDTQYF
TRBJ2-6,-,TRBV19,-,TGTGCCAGTAGTTTGGGGTCTGGGGCCAACGTCCTGACTTTC,CASSLGSGANVLTF
TRBJ2-1,-,TRBV6-5,-,TGTGCCAGCCGACTTTCTCCCTACAATGAGCAGTTCTTC,CASRLSPYNEQFF
TRBJ2-3,-,TRBV10-3,TRBD2,TGTGCCATCAAAGGCAGCGGGACGGCAGATACGCAGTATTTT,CAIKGSGTADTQYF
TRBJ2-3,-,TRBV5-1,-,TGCGCCAGCAGTGAGGACGGTAGCACAGATACGCAGTATTTT,CASSEDGSTDTQYF